This TCR beta chain is from a study of regulatory T cells in long-lasting Graves disease. CDR3 length: 16 amino acids. Germline lookup yields CDR1 MNHEY and CDR2 SMNVEV (reference sequence). Trimming removed 4 bases from V and 9 bases from J, with 19 bases in between. Time point in this sample: persistent/refractory GD, antithyroid drugs over 5 years with positive TRAb. With RNA extracted from PBMCs as input, the TCR library was made. The sample holds many counts of this clonotype. Combining iRepertoire HTBI primers with Arm-PCR of CDR3 regions, the authors built TCR beta libraries. TCRdb recomputed calls from the multiplex PCR reads with MiXCR, one row per CDR3 protein. The sample records 650,000 to 850,000 distinct CDR3 sequences, around 30% being singletons.

The source was peripheral blood mononuclear cells (PBMCs), collected when the disease was refractory, from a patient treated with antithyroid drugs. The receptor's source is a female donor with Graves disease. The chain links TRBV27 to TRBJ1-6; D gene unclear. In DNA form, the CDR3 reads TGTGCCAGCAGTTCACTACTGGGAGGAGCGGGTTCACCCCTCCACTTT. It yields the protein CASSSLLGGAGSPLHF.